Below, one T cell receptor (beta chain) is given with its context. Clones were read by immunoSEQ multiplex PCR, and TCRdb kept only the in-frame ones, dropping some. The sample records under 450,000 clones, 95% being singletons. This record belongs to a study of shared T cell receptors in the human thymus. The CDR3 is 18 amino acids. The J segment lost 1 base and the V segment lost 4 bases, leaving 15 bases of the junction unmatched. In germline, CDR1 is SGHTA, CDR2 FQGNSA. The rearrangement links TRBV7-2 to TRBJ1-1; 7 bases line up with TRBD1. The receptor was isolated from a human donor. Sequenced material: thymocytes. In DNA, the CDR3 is TGTGCCAGCAGCTACCAACGTAGAGGGGGCGATCGGAACACTGAAGCTTTCTTT. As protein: CASSYQRRGGDRNTEAFF. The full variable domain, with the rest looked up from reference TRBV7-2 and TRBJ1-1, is GAGVSQSPSNKVTEKGKDVELRCDPISGHTALYWYRQSLGQGLEFLIYFQGNSAPDKSGLPSDRFSAERTGGSVSTLTIQRTQQEDSAVYLCASSYQRRGGDRNTEAFFGQGTRLTVV.